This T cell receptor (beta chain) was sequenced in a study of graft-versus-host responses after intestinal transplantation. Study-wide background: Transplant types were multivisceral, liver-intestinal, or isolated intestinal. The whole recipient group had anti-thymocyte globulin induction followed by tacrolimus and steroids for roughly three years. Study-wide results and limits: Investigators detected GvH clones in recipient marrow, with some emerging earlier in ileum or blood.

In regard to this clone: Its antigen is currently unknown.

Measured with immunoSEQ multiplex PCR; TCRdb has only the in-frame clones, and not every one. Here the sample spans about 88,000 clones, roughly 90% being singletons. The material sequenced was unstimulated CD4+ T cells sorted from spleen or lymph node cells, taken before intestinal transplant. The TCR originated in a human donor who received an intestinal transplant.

The CDR3 DNA reads as TGTGCCAGCAGCGGGGGACAGGGGGAGTCACCCCTCCACTTT. Protein product: CASSGGQGESPLHF. This chain uses TRBV5-6 with TRBJ1-6; 11 nucleotides agree with TRBD1. The CDR3 runs to 14 residues. V was pared by 4 bases and J by 10 bases, with 4 bases of the junction left unmatched. Germline CDR1 is SGHDT and CDR2 is YYEEEE.